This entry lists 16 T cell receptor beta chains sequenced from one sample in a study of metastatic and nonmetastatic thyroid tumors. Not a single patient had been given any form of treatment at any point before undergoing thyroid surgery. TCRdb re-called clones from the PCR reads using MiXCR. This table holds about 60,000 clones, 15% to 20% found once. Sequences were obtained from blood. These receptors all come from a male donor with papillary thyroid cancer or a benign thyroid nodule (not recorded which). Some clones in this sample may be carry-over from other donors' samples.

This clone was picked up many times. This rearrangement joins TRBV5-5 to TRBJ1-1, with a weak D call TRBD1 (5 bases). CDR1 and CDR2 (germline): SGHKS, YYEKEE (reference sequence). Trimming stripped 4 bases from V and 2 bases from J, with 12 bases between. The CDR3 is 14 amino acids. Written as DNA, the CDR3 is TGTGCCAGCAGCCAGCTTGGGGCTAACACTGAAGCTTTCTTT. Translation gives CASSQLGANTEAFF.

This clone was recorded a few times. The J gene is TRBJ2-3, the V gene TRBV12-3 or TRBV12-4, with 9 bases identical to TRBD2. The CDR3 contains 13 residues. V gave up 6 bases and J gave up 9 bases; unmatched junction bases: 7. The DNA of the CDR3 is TGTGCCAGCAGCATAAAGAGCGGGAGGACGCAGTATTTT. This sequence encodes CASSIKSGRTQYF.

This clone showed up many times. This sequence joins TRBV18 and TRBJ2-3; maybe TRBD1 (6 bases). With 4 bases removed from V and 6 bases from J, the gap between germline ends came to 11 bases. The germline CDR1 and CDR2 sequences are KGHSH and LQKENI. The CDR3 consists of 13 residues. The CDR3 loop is CASSLTGKDTQYF. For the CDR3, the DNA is TGTGCCAGCTCACTCACAGGGAAGGATACGCAGTATTTT.

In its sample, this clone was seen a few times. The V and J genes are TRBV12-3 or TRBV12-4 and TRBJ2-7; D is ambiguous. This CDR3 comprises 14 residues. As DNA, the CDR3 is TGTGCCATCAGTTCGGATGTTTACCCATACGAGCAGTACGTC. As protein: CAISSDVYPYEQYV.

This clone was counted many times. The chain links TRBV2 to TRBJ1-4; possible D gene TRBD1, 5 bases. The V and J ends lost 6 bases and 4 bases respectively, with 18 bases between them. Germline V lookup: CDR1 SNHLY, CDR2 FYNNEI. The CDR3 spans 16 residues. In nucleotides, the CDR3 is TGTGCCAGCAGATTTGGTTTTAGGGGAGTTAATGAAAAACTGTTTTTT. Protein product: CASRFGFRGVNEKLFF.

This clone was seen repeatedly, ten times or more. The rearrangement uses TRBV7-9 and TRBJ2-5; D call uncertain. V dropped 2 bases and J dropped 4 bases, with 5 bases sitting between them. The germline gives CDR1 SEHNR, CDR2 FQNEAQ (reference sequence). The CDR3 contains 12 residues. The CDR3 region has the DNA TGTGCCAGCAGCTTAAGGGTAGAGACCCAGTACTTC. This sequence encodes CASSLRVETQYF.

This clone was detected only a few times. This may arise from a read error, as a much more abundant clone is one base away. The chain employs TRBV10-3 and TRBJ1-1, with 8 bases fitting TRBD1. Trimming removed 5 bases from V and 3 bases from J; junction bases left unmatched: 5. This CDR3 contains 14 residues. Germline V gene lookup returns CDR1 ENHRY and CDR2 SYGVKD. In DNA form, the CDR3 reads TGTGCCATCAGTCCCACAGGGGGAGACACTGAAGCTTTCTTT. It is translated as CAISPTGGDTEAFF.

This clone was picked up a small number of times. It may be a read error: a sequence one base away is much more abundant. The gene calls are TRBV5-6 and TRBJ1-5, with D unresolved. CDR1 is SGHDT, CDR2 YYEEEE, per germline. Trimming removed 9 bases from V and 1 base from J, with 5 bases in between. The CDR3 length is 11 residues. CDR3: CAIPSNQPQHF. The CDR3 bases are TGTGCCATCCCAAGCAATCAGCCCCAGCATTTT.

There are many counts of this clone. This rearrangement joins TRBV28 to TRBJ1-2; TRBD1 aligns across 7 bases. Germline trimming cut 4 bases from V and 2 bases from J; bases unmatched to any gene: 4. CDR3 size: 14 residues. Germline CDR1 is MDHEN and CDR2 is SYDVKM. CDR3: CASSSGGENYGYTF. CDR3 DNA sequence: TGTGCCAGCAGTTCAGGGGGTGAGAACTATGGCTACACCTTC.

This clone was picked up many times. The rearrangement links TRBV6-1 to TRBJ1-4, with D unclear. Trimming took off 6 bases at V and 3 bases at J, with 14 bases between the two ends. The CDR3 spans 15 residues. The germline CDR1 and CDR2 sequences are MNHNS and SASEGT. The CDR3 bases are TGTGCCAGCAGGCTGTGGGAATCGTCTAATGAAAAACTGTTTTTT. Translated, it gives CASRLWESSNEKLFF.

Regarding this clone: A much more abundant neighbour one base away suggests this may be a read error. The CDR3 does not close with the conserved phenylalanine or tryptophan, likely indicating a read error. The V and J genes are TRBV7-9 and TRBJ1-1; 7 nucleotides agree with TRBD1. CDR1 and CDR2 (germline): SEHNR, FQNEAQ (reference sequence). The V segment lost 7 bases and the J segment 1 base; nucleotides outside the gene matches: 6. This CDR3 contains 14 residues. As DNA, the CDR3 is TGTGCCAGCACCACAGGGGATCCGAACACTGAAGCTTTCCTT. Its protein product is CASTTGDPNTEAFL.

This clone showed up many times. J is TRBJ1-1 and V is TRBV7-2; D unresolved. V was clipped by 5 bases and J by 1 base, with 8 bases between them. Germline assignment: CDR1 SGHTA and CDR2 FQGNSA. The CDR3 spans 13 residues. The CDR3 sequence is CASSLSSNTEAFF. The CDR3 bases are TGTGCCAGCAGCCTATCGTCGAACACTGAAGCTTTCTTT.

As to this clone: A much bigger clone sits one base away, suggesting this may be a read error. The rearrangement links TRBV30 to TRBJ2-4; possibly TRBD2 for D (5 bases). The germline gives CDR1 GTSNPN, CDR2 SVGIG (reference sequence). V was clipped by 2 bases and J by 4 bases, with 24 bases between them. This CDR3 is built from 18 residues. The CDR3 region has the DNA TGTGCCTGGAGTAGGGCGATCGGGGTCCTAGACCTAAAAAACATTCAGTACTTC. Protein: CAWSRAIGVLDLKNIQYF.

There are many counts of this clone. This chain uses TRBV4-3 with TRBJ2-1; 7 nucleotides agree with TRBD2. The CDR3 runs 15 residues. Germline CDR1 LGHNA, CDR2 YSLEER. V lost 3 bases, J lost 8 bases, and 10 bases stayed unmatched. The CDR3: CASSHSREGLYEQFF. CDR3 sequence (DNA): TGCGCCAGCAGCCACTCGAGGGAGGGCCTCTATGAGCAGTTCTTC.

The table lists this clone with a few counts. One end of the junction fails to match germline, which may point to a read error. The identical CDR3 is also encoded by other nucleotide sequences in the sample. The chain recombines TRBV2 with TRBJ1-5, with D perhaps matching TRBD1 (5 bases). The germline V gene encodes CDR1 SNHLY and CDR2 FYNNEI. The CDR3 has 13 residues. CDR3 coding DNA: TGTGCCAGCAGTGAGGAGGGGCGTCAGCCCCAGCATTTC. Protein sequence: CASSEEGRQPQHF.

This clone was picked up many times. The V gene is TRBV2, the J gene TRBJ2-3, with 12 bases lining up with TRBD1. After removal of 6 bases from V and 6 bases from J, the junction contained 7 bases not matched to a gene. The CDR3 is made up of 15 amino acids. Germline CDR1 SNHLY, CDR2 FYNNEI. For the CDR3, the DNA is TGTGCCAGCAGCAGGGGACAGGGGGCGCAGGATACGCAGTATTTT. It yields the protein CASSRGQGAQDTQYF. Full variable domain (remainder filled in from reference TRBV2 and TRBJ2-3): EPEVTQTPSHQVTQMGQEVILRCVPISNHLYFYWYRQILGQKVEFLVSFYNNEISEKSEIFDDQFSVERPDGSNFTLKIRSTKLEDSAMYFCASSRGQGAQDTQYFGPGTRLTVL.